These 3 T cell receptor beta chains came from one sample sequenced in a study of cytomegalovirus exposure and HLA in healthy donors. 13 Jbeta primers and 60 Vbeta primers were used for the PCR. Clones were read by immunoSEQ multiplex PCR, and TCRdb kept only the in-frame ones, dropping some. The repertoire consists of 95,000 to 150,000 clones, with over 65% occurring once and the leading ten covering roughly 20%. Sequenced input: PBMCs. Receptor source: a young man in good health and CMV-seropositive.

V is TRBV14 and J is TRBJ1-2, with 9 bases aligning to TRBD1. The V gene end was trimmed by 4 bases and the J gene end by 4 bases; junction bases not matched to a gene: 7. Germline assignment: CDR1 SGHDN and CDR2 FVKESK. This CDR3 spans 15 amino acids. CDR3 loop: CASSPRTGVGYGYTF. CDR3 DNA sequence: TGTGCCAGCAGCCCGCGGACAGGGGTAGGCTATGGCTACACCTTC.

The chain has TRBV5-6 and TRBJ1-6; D not certain. V lost 2 bases and J 7 bases, leaving 13 bases between the germline ends. The germline gives CDR1 SGHDT, CDR2 YYEEEE. The CDR3 runs 15 residues. CDR3 bases: TGTGCCAGCAGCTTTCGGAGACCTGGGAATTCACCCCTCCACTTT. Residues: CASSFRRPGNSPLHF.

The chain links TRBV25-1 to TRBJ2-6; possibly TRBD1 for D (5 bases). The V gene's germline CDR1 is MGHDK and CDR2 SYGVNS. Between the trimmed V and J ends, which lost 3 bases and 0 bases, there was a span of 12 bases. The CDR3 is 17 residues long. The CDR3 DNA reads as TGTGCCAGCAGTGACCCAAGGGGCGACTCTGGGGCCAACGTCCTGACTTTC. It specifies CASSDPRGDSGANVLTF.